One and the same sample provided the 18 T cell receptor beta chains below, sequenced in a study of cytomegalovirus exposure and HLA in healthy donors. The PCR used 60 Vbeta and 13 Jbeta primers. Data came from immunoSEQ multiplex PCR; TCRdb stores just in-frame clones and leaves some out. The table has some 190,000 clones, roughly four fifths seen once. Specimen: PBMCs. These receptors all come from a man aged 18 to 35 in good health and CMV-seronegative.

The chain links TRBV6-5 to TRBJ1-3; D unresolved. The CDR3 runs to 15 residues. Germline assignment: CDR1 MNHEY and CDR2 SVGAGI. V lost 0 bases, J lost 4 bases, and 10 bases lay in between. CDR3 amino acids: CASSYSTQVGNTIYF. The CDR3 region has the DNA TGTGCCAGCAGTTACTCAACCCAGGTCGGAAACACCATATATTTT.

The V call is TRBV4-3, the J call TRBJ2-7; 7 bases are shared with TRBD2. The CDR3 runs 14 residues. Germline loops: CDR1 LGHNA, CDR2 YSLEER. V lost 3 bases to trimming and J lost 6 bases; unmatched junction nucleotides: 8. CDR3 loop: CASSQGGKYVEQYF. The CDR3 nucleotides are TGCGCCAGCAGCCAGGGAGGGAAGTACGTCGAGCAGTACTTC.

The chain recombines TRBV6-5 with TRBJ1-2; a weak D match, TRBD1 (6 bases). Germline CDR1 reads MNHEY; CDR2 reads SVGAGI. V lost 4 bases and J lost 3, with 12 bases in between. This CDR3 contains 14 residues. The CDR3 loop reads CASSLRQAHYGYTF. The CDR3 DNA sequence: TGTGCCAGCAGTTTACGACAGGCACACTATGGCTACACCTTC.

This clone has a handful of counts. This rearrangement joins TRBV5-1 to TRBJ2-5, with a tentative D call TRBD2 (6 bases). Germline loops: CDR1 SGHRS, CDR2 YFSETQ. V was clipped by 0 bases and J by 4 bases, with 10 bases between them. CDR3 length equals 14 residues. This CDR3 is CASSLDWRVETQYF. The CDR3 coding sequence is TGCGCCAGCAGCTTGGACTGGAGGGTAGAGACCCAGTACTTC.

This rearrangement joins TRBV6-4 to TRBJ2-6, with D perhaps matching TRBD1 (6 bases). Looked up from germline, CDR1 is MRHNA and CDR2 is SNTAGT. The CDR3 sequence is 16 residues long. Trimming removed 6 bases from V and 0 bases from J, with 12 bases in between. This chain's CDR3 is CASSLTGVSGANVLTF. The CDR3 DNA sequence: TGTGCCAGCAGCTTGACAGGTGTCTCTGGGGCCAACGTCCTGACTTTC.

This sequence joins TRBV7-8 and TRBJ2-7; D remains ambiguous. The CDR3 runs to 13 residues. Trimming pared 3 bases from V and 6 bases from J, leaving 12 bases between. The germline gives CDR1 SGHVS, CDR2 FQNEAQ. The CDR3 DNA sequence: TGTGCCAGCAGCTTTGTAGAGGAAGGCGAGCAGTACTTC. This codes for CASSFVEEGEQYF.

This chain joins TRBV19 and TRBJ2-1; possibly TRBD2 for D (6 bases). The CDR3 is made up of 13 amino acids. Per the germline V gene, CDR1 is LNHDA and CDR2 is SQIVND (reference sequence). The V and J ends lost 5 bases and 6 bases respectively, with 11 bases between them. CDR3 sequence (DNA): TGTGCCAGTAGTCCGCCGGGACTCAATGAGCAGTTCTTC. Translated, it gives CASSPPGLNEQFF.

The CDR3 here is CASSPLAGVSYEQYF. The CDR3 nucleotides are TGTGCCAGCAGCCCCTTAGCGGGGGTCTCCTACGAGCAGTACTTC. The chain couples TRBV7-9 to TRBJ2-7; TRBD2 aligns across 9 bases. The germline V gene encodes CDR1 SEHNR and CDR2 FQNEAQ (reference sequence). Unmatched junction bases numbered 5, after V lost 5 bases and J lost 0 bases. The CDR3 sequence is 15 residues long. Variable domain in full (rest from reference TRBV7-9 and TRBJ2-7): DTGVSQNPRHKITKRGQNVTFRCDPISEHNRLYWYRQTLGQGPEFLTYFQNEAQLEKSRLLSDRFSAERPKGSFSTLEIQRTEQGDSAMYLCASSPLAGVSYEQYFGPGTRLTVT.

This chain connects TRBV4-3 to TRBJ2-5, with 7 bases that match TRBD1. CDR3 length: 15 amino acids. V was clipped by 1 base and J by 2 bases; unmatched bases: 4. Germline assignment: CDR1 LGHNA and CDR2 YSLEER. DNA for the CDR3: TGCGCCAGCAGCCAAGGCTTGGGACAGCAAGAGACCCAGTACTTC. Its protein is CASSQGLGQQETQYF.

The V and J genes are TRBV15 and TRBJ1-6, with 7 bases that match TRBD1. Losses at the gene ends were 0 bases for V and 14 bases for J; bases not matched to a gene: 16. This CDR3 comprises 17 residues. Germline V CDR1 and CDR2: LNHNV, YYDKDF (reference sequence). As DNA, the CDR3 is TGTGCCACCAGCAGAGATCCCGGGACAGCGGTCCCTGCGGCCCTCCACTTT. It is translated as CATSRDPGTAVPAALHF.

The DNA of the CDR3 is TGTGCCAGCAGTGACTCGGCGGCAGGGGCAAGGACAGATACGCAGTATTTT. Encoded protein: CASSDSAAGARTDTQYF. V and J are TRBV6-4 and TRBJ2-3, with a tentative D call TRBD1 (6 bases). V was trimmed by 0 bases and J by 3 bases, leaving 16 bases between them. Per germline, CDR1 MRHNA and CDR2 SNTAGT. The CDR3 has 17 amino acids.

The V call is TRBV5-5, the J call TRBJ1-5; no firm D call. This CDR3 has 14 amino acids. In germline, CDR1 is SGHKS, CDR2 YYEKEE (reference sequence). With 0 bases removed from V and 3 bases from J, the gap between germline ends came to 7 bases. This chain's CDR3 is CASSLGQFNQPQHF. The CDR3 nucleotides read TGTGCCAGCAGCTTGGGTCAGTTCAATCAGCCCCAGCATTTT.

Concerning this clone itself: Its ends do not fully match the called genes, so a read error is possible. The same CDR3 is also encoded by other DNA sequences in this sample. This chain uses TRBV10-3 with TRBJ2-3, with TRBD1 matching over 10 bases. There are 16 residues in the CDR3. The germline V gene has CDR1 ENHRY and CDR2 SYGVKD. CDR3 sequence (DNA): TGTGCCATCAGTGAACCGGGACAGGGGAGCACGGATACGCAGTATTTT. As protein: CAISEPGQGSTDTQYF.

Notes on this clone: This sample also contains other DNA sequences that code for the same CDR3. The CDR3 region is CASSEAGYQPQHF. CDR3 in DNA: TGTGCCAGCAGTGAAGCCGGGTATCAGCCCCAGCATTTT. V and J are TRBV6-1 and TRBJ1-5, with unresolved D. CDR1 is MNHNS, CDR2 SASEGT, per germline. This CDR3 has 13 residues. V lost 0 bases to trimming and J lost 5 bases, with 5 bases between them.

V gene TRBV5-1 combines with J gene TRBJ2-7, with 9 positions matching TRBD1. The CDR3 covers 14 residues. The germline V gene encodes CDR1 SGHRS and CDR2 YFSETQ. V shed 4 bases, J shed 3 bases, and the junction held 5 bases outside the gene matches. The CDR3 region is CASSGDREFYEQYF. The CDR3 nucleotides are TGCGCCAGCAGCGGGGACAGGGAATTCTACGAGCAGTACTTC.

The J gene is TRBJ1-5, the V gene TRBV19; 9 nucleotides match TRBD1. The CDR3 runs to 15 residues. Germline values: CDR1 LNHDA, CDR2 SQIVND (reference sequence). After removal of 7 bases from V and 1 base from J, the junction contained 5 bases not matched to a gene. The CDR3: CASNPDRGSNQPQHF. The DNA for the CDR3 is TGTGCCAGTAACCCGGACAGGGGAAGCAATCAGCCCCAGCATTTT.

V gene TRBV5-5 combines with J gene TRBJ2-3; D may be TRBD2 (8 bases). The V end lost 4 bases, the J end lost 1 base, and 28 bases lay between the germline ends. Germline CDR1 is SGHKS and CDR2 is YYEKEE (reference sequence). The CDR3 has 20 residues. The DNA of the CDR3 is TGTGCCAGCAGCAAGCGGACAGGCCTTATAGCGGGGCATGGCACAGATACGCAGTATTTT. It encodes CASSKRTGLIAGHGTDTQYF.

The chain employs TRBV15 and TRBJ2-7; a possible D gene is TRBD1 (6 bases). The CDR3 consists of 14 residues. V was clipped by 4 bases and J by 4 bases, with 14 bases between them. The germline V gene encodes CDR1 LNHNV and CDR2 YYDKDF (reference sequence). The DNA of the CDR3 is TGTGCCACCAGCACAGGGGCAGGGCAGTACGAGCAGTACTTC. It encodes CATSTGAGQYEQYF.